This entry features one T cell receptor (beta chain) sequence. Produced via immunoSEQ multiplex PCR; TCRdb's table is partial and in-frame only. The sample has under 15,000 clones; approximately 91% are singletons. These data come from a study of preoperative IRX-2 immunotherapy in early breast cancer. The germline CDR1 and CDR2 sequences are SGHAT and FQNNGV. Trimming took 5 bases from V and 2 from J, leaving 19 bases between them. The CDR3 runs 17 residues. The treatment is: preoperative locoregional IRX-2 cytokine immunotherapy. Samples came from a phase Ib trial of preoperative locoregional IRX-2 cytokine immunotherapy.

Sampling was conducted from a patient treated with IRX-2 immunotherapy. The clonotype was recovered from a human donor with breast cancer. V and J are TRBV11-2 and TRBJ2-4; maybe TRBD1 (6 bases). The CDR3 loop reads CASSGPGTYSPKNIQYF. Here the CDR3 DNA reads TGTGCCAGCAGCGGACCCGGGACATATAGTCCCAAAAACATTCAGTACTTC.